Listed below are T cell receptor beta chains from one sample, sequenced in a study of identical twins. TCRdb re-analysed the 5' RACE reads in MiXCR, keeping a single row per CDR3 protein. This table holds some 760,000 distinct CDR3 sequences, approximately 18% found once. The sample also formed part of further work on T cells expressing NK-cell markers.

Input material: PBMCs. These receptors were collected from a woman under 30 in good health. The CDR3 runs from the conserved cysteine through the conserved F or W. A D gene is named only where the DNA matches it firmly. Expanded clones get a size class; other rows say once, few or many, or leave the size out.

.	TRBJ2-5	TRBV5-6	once	TGTGCCAGCAGCTTGGCAGGGTGGGGAGAGACCCAGTACTTC	CASSLAGWGETQYF
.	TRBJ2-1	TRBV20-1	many	TGCAGTGCCCGCGAGGGCTTTAACCCCTACAATGAGCAGTTCTTC	CSAREGFNPYNEQFF
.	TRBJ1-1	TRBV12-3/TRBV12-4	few	TGTGCCAGCAGTTTTACCAGACAGAACACTGAAGCTTTCTTT	CASSFTRQNTEAFF
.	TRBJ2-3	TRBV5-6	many	TGTGCCAGCAGCTTGAAGGGCAGCACAGATACGCAGTATTTT	CASSLKGSTDTQYF
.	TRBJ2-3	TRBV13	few	TGTGCCAGCAGCGCCCGGTGGTCAACTAGCACAGATACGCAGTATTTT	CASSARWSTSTDTQYF
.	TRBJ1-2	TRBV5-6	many	TGTGCCAGCAGCCAAGACGCTGAGGTTACCCAATACTACACCTTC	CASSQDAEVTQYYTF
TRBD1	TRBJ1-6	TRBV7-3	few	TGTGCCAGCAGCCCTACCGGGACAGGGGTTTCACCCCTCCACTTT	CASSPTGTGVSPLHF
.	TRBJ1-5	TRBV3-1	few	TGTGCCAGCAGCCAAGTAAACCAGCCCCAGCATTTT	CASSQVNQPQHF
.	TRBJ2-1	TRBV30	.	TGTGCCTGGAGTGTACGCGCAGCTGAGCAGTTCTTC	CAWSVRAAEQFF
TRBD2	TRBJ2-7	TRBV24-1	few	TGTGCCACCAGTGATCCAGCGGGAGGTGAAGATATTGGGCAGTACTTC	CATSDPAGGEDIGQYF
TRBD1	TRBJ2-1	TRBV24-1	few	TGTGCCACCAGTGACCCGAGGGCAGGACAGGGAAGCAATGAGCAGTTCTTC	CATSDPRAGQGSNEQFF
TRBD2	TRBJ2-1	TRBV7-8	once	TGTGCCAGCACCCAGGATGGCGGGAGTGCCTACAATGAGCAGTTCTTC	CASTQDGGSAYNEQFF
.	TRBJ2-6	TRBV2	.	TGTGCCAGCAGTGAGAGGGCGCGCGGGGCCAACGTCCTGACTTTC	CASSERARGANVLTF
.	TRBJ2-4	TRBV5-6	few	TGTGCCAGCAGCTTGGGACAGAAAAACATTCAGTACTTC	CASSLGQKNIQYF
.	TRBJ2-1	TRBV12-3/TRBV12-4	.	TGTGCCAGCAGCTTGGGTGTGGGAGCGAGAGGAGGTGAGCAGTTCTTC	CASSLGVGARGGEQFF
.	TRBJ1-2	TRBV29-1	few	TGCAGCGTCGGAACAGACAACCACCCCTATGGCTACACCTTC	CSVGTDNHPYGYTF
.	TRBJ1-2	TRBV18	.	TGTGCCAGCTCACCAGCAGGGACTGGCGGCTACACCTTC	CASSPAGTGGYTF
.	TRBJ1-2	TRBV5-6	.	TGTGCCAGCAGCTTGGGAAGCGGCCAGGAAGGCTACACCTTC	CASSLGSGQEGYTF
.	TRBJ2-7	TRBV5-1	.	TGCGCCAGCAGCATCGACCTTGATTACGAGCAGTACTTC	CASSIDLDYEQYF
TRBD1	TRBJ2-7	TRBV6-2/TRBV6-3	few	TGTGCCAGCAGCAAGGACAGGGAACAGGTTCGTGGTCCCTACGAGCAGTACTTC	CASSKDREQVRGPYEQYF
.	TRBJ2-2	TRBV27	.	TGTGCCAGCATTAAGAGTACCCCCGGGGAGCTGTTTTTT	CASIKSTPGELFF
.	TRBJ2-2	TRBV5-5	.	TGTGCCAGCAGTTTATACACGGGACAACGAGGGTACACCGGGGAGCTGTTTTTT	CASSLYTGQRGYTGELFF
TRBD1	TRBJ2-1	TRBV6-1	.	TGTGCCAGCAGTCCAACCTCGGGACAGGGGGCTAATGAGCAGTTCTTC	CASSPTSGQGANEQFF
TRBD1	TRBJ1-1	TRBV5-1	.	TGCGCCAGCAGCTCACGCCAGGGGGACTCTGAAGCTTTCTTT	CASSSRQGDSEAFF
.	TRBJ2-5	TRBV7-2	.	TGTGCCAGCAGCCCAAGTTACTTCGTTCTGCGTGAGACCCAGTACTTC	CASSPSYFVLRETQYF
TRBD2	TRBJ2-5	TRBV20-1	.	TGCAGTGCCCAGCGGGGGGTAATAAAGGAGACCCAGTACTTC	CSAQRGVIKETQYF
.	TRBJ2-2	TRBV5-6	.	TGTGCCAGCAGTTTTAGATACGGGGAGCTGTTTTTT	CASSFRYGELFF
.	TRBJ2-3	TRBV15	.	TGTGCCACCAGCAGAGATGTAGGCCTGACAGATACGCAGTATTTT	CATSRDVGLTDTQYF
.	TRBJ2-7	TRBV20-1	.	TGCAGTGCTAGCGGGACCTACTACGAGCAGTACTTC	CSASGTYYEQYF
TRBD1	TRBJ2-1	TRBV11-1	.	TGTGCCATCCGGGACAGGGATCATGGGCAGCAGTTCTTC	CAIRDRDHGQQFF
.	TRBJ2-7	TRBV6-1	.	TGTGCCAGCAGTGTGGTTAGTGGGTACGAGCAGTACTTC	CASSVVSGYEQYF
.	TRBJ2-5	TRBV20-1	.	TGCAGTGCTAGAGACAGGGGAGTTGTGACCCAGTACTTC	CSARDRGVVTQYF
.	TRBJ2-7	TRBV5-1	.	TGCGCCAGCAGCTTGGACCATCGCTACGAGCAGTACTTC	CASSLDHRYEQYF
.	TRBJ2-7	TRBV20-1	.	TGCAGTCTAACGGGGGCCTCCCCCTACGAGCAGTACTTC	CSLTGASPYEQYF
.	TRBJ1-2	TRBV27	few	TGTGCCAGCAGTTTTTCCGGGGACTATGGCTACACCTTC	CASSFSGDYGYTF
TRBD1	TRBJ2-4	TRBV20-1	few	TGCAGTGCTAGGGGCCCCGGACAGGGGGCTTTTGTCAAAAACATTCAGTACTTC	CSARGPGQGAFVKNIQYF
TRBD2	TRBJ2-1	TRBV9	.	TGTGCCAGCAGTCACCTAGCGGGGTGGAGTGAGCAGTTCTTC	CASSHLAGWSEQFF
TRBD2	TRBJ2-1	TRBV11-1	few	TGTGCCAGCAGCTTAGGGCTAGCGGGGGGAAGCTCCTACAATGAGCAGTTCTTC	CASSLGLAGGSSYNEQFF
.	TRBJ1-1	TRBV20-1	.	TGCAGTGCTAGCAGTGTGGCTGAAGCTTTCTTT	CSASSVAEAFF
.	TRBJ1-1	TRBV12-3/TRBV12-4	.	TGTGCCAGCAGTTTACCTCCGGGGGTCACTGAAGCTTTCTTT	CASSLPPGVTEAFF
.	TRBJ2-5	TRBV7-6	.	TGTGCCAGCAGCTTCACAAAACAAGAGACCCAGTACTTC	CASSFTKQETQYF
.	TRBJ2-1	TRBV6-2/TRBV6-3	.	TGTGCCAGCAGACGCGGCCGCGCCCATGAGCAGTTCTTC	CASRRGRAHEQFF
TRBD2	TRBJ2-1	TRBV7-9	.	TGTGCCAGCAGCTTAGCAATGGTAGCGGGAGGTGAGCAGTTCTTC	CASSLAMVAGGEQFF
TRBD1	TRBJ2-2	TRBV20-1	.	TGCAGTGCAGAGAGGACAGGGGGTTATACCGGGGAGCTGTTTTTT	CSAERTGGYTGELFF